This TCR beta chain was identified during a study of T cells in Graves' hyperthyroidism and ophthalmopathy. Study conclusions and caveats: Most thyroid clonotypes with frequency above 0.001 were detected in blood. Stable hyperthyroidism and ophthalmopathy were separated using 13 V-J signatures.

Used for diagnoses were clinical symptoms, serum thyroxine and TRAb, thyroid ultrasound and orbital computed tomography. Authors of the study amplified TCR beta CDR3 regions from RNA transcripts. When the TCR CDR3 underwent first-round RT-PCR, the HTBI primer set was used. TCRdb redid the calling of the multiplex PCR reads with MiXCR, one entry per CDR3 protein. This table has hundreds of thousands of distinct CDR3 sequences, around 20% appearing once. Regarding this clonotype: Antigen unknown.

The CDR3 loop spans 12 amino acids. V lost 6 bases and J lost 6, with 11 bases in between. Germline V gene data show CDR1 as ENHRY and CDR2 as SYGVKD. The chain carries TRBV10-3 and TRBJ1-2, with D hard to call. This receptor was taken from a middle-aged man with Graves' ophthalmopathy. Material for sequencing was blood. The CDR3 sequence is CAISPYMDGYTF. DNA of the CDR3: TGTGCCATCAGCCCTTACATGGATGGCTACACCTTC.